This T cell receptor beta chain was sequenced during a study of control samples from healthy donors and cancer patients. This CDR3 region has 14 residues. The germline gives CDR1 MNHEY, CDR2 SMNVEV (reference sequence). The germline V and J ends were trimmed by 2 bases and 0 bases, with 5 bases remaining between them. Clones were sequenced by immunoSEQ multiplex PCR, and TCRdb holds only the in-frame ones, with some missing. The sample has 70,000 to 90,000 clones, around 94% seen once. Sequenced sample: blood. The TCR comes from a woman aged 18-30 years in good health. This chain uses TRBV27 with TRBJ2-1; D gene ambiguous. CDR3 bases: TGTGCCAGCAGTTTACGAAGCTCCTACAATGAGCAGTTCTTC. Amino acids: CASSLRSSYNEQFF.